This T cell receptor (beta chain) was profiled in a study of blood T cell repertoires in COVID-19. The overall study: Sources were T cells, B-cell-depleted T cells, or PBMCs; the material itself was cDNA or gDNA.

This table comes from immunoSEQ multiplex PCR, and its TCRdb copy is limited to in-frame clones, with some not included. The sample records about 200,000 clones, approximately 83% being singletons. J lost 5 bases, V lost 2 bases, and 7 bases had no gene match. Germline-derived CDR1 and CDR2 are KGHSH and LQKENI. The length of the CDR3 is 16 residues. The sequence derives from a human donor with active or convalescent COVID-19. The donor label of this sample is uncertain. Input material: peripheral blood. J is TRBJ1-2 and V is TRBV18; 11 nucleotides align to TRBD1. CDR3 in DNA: TGTGCCAGCTCACCAGGACAGGGGGCGCCTGGTTATGGCTACACCTTC. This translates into CASSPGQGAPGYGYTF.